These 21 T cell receptor beta chains came from one sample sequenced in a study of blood T cell repertoires in COVID-19. Assay: immunoSEQ multiplex PCR; the TCRdb copy retains only in-frame clones and omits some. This table holds 250,000 to 300,000 clones, approximately 89% found once. Sequencing was done on a sample of peripheral blood. The receptor source for this set is a woman aged 25 to 45 with COVID-19, enrolled during active disease.

This clone was detected once. The rearrangement links TRBV6-2 or TRBV6-3 to TRBJ2-1, with D possibly being TRBD2 (6 bases). This CDR3 has 13 amino acids. Germline values: CDR1 MNHEY, CDR2 SVGEGT. Between the trimmed V and J ends, which lost 1 base and 7 bases, there was a span of 8 bases. The CDR3 reads CASSYFSGNEQFF. CDR3 DNA sequence: TGTGCCAGCAGTTACTTCAGCGGGAATGAGCAGTTCTTC.

This clone appeared a single time. The V call is TRBV5-1, the J call TRBJ1-1, with TRBD1 matching 9 bases. J was trimmed by 11 bases and V by 1 base; bases with no gene match: 3. From germline, CDR1 is SGHRS and CDR2 YFSETQ. The CDR3 contains 12 residues. CDR3 nucleotides: TGCGCCAGCAGCTTGAGTGGACAGGGGGCTTTCTTT. It codes for CASSLSGQGAFF.

CDR3 DNA sequence: TGTGCCAGTAGTACCAGGGAATTGGGCAATCAGCCCCAGCATTTT. Translating it yields CASSTRELGNQPQHF. The rearrangement joins TRBV19 to TRBJ1-5; a weak D match, TRBD1 (5 bases). The CDR3 runs to 15 residues. V shed 4 bases and J shed 2 bases, with 12 bases lying between them. The germline gives CDR1 LNHDA, CDR2 SQIVND (reference sequence).

V usage is TRBV7-3 and J usage is TRBJ2-1; 14 bases agree with TRBD2. The germline gives CDR1 SGHTA, CDR2 FQGTGA. Unmatched junction bases numbered 7, after V lost 3 bases and J lost 0 bases. This CDR3 spans 19 amino acids. The CDR3 nucleotides read TGTGCCAGCAGCTTGGGACTAGCGGGAGTAGGGCGCTCCTACAATGAGCAGTTCTTC. Encoded protein: CASSLGLAGVGRSYNEQFF.

The V gene is TRBV30, the J gene TRBJ1-5, with D perhaps matching TRBD1 (6 bases). The CDR3 length is 15 residues. Trimming took 7 bases from V and 2 from J, leaving 18 bases between them. Germline lookup yields CDR1 GTSNPN and CDR2 SVGIG (reference sequence). The DNA of the CDR3 is TGTGCCTATACGCACCAGGGGTTGCGCAATCAGCCCCAGCATTTT. Its translation: CAYTHQGLRNQPQHF.

The CDR3 DNA follows: TGTGCCAGCAGCTTTTCGACAGGGGCTGGATATGGCTACACCTTC. Its protein product is CASSFSTGAGYGYTF. This chain connects TRBV7-9 to TRBJ1-2; 8 bases line up with TRBD1. J gave up 5 bases and V 3 bases, and 8 bases lay outside the gene matches. Germline assignment: CDR1 SEHNR and CDR2 FQNEAQ (reference sequence). The CDR3 loop spans 15 amino acids.

The rearrangement links TRBV4-1 to TRBJ1-3, with TRBD1 as a possible D gene (6 bases). The CDR3 is made up of 15 amino acids. CDR1 and CDR2 (germline): MGHRA, YSYEKL. V lost 3 bases, J lost 3 bases, and 12 bases lay in between. This CDR3 is CASSQEDSSGNTIYF. CDR3 nucleotides: TGCGCCAGCAGCCAGGAGGACAGTAGTGGAAACACCATATATTTT.

This rearrangement joins TRBV18 to TRBJ1-1; tentative D call: TRBD1 (6 bases). This CDR3 contains 15 residues. The V end was cut by 1 base, the J end by 1 base, with 10 bases between. In germline, CDR1 is KGHSH, CDR2 LQKENI. The CDR3 loop reads CASSPLGQSNTEAFF. CDR3 DNA sequence: TGTGCCAGCTCACCACTAGGACAGTCGAACACTGAAGCTTTCTTT.

The chain is built from TRBV27 and TRBJ2-6; D not certain. The germline CDR1 and CDR2 sequences are MNHEY and SMNVEV (reference sequence). With 1 base removed from V and 0 bases from J, the gap between germline ends came to 7 bases. The CDR3 length is 16 residues. CDR3 in amino acids: CASSLLSGSGANVLTF. The CDR3 DNA is TGTGCCAGCAGTTTATTGTCCGGCTCTGGGGCCAACGTCCTGACTTTC.

The rearrangement links TRBV19 to TRBJ1-1, with 8 positions matching TRBD1. V shed 9 bases and J 8 bases; nucleotides not matched to a gene: 17. The length of the CDR3 is 15 residues. Germline CDR1 is LNHDA and CDR2 is SQIVND (reference sequence). The CDR3 DNA sequence: TGTGCCAGCAACCCGGGACAGGAGAATACCAAAGAAGCTTTCTTT. Its translation is CASNPGQENTKEAFF.

The chain carries TRBV5-1 and TRBJ2-7; D is perhaps TRBD2 (6 bases). The V end lost 6 bases, the J end lost 1 base, and 11 bases lay between the germline ends. Germline V gives CDR1 SGHRS, CDR2 YFSETQ. This CDR3 contains 13 residues. This CDR3 is CASKSGPSYEQYF. CDR3 DNA: TGCGCCAGCAAAAGCGGGCCATCCTACGAGCAGTACTTC.

In this sample, this clone turned up a few times. The gene calls are TRBV29-1 and TRBJ2-7, with TRBD2 identical over 13 bases. The V gene's germline CDR1 is SQVTM and CDR2 ANQGSEA. Trimming at V came to 7 bases and at J to 0 bases, leaving 12 bases not matched to a gene. The CDR3 totals 17 residues. DNA of the CDR3: TGCAGCGCCCAGGGGACTAGCGGGGCTACGAGCTCCTACGAGCAGTACTTC. This gives the protein CSAQGTSGATSSYEQYF.

The rearrangement links TRBV5-1 to TRBJ1-2; a possible D gene is TRBD1 (5 bases). This CDR3 is built from 15 residues. Germline assignment: CDR1 SGHRS and CDR2 YFSETQ. Trimming stripped 2 bases from V and 4 bases from J, with 15 bases between. The CDR3 here is CASSFGRAAGYGYTF. The CDR3 DNA is TGCGCCAGCAGCTTCGGCAGGGCTGCTGGCTATGGCTACACCTTC.

The chain has TRBV9 and TRBJ2-3; 11 bases map to TRBD2. V shed 0 bases and J 5 bases; nucleotides not matched to a gene: 5. The CDR3 length is 16 residues. Germline V gene data show CDR1 as SGDLS and CDR2 as YYNGEE. The CDR3 bases are TGTGCCAGCAGCGTAGTGCTAGCGGGAGGTCTAGATACGCAGTATTTT. Residues: CASSVVLAGGLDTQYF.

V gene TRBV5-4 combines with J gene TRBJ1-1, with D perhaps TRBD1 (6 bases). Germline V lookup: CDR1 SGHNT, CDR2 YYREEE (reference sequence). This CDR3 spans 14 amino acids. Trimming removed 2 bases from V and 4 bases from J, with 12 bases in between. This CDR3 is CASSFNRVGTEAFF. CDR3 DNA: TGTGCCAGCAGCTTTAACAGGGTGGGCACTGAAGCTTTCTTT.

The V and J genes are TRBV5-1 and TRBJ2-2; 7 nucleotides match TRBD1. Germline trimming cut 3 bases from V and 0 bases from J; bases unmatched to any gene: 8. This CDR3 spans 17 amino acids. Germline V gene lookup returns CDR1 SGHRS and CDR2 YFSETQ. The CDR3 loop reads CASSSGTDTTNTGELFF. CDR3 DNA sequence: TGCGCCAGCAGCTCTGGGACAGACACAACGAACACCGGGGAGCTGTTTTTT.

The chain recombines TRBV2 with TRBJ1-3; tentative D call: TRBD1 (5 bases). Looked up from germline, CDR1 is SNHLY and CDR2 is FYNNEI. V lost 3 bases and J 4 bases, leaving 7 bases between the germline ends. The CDR3 has 13 amino acids. CDR3 coding DNA: TGTGCCAGCAGTGAGACAGCAGGAAACACCATATATTTT. Its protein is CASSETAGNTIYF.

J is TRBJ1-4 and V is TRBV18, with D tentatively TRBD1 (5 bases). The CDR3 runs to 14 residues. V was clipped by 1 base and J by 7 bases, with 10 bases between them. Germline-derived CDR1 and CDR2 are KGHSH and LQKENI. The DNA of the CDR3 is TGTGCCAGCTCACCACAGGGGCAGAGTGAAAAACTGTTTTTT. Protein: CASSPQGQSEKLFF.

The chain combines TRBV30 with TRBJ1-1; D gene ambiguous. CDR3 length: 14 residues. V was shortened by 5 bases and J by 0 bases, with 13 bases between the two germline ends. Germline V gene sequence: CDR1 GTSNPN, CDR2 SVGIG (reference sequence). The chain's CDR3 is CAWARAGVNTEAFF. The CDR3 bases are TGTGCCTGGGCGAGAGCGGGAGTGAACACTGAAGCTTTCTTT.

The chain links TRBV28 to TRBJ1-4; 11 nucleotides align to TRBD1. The CDR3 is 17 residues long. J lost 0 bases, V lost 4 bases, and 4 bases had no gene match. The V gene's germline CDR1 is MDHEN and CDR2 SYDVKM. Here the CDR3 reads CASSSPGQGATNEKLFF. The CDR3 DNA sequence: TGTGCCAGCAGTTCTCCGGGACAGGGGGCAACTAATGAAAAACTGTTTTTT. The full variable domain, completed using reference TRBV28 and TRBJ1-4, is DVKVTQSSRYLVKRTGEKVFLECVQDMDHENMFWYRQDPGLGLRLIYFSYDVKMKEKGDIPEGYSVSREKKERFSLILESASTNQTSMYLCASSSPGQGATNEKLFFGSGTQLSVL.

Concerning this clone itself: Mismatch with germline at one junction end may stem from a read error. The CDR3 here is CASNYLGLAGSGEQFF. CDR3 coding DNA: TGTGCCAGCAATTACCTCGGACTAGCGGGATCGGGTGAGCAGTTCTTC. The chain has TRBV6-2 or TRBV6-3 and TRBJ2-1, with 12 bases that match TRBD2. CDR1 MNHEY and CDR2 SVGEGT come from the germline V gene. This CDR3 region has 16 residues.